These T cell receptor beta chains were read from a single sample in a study of cytomegalovirus exposure and HLA in healthy donors. Here immunoSEQ multiplex PCR was the method, and the copy in TCRdb shows in-frame clones only, minus some. The profile shows about 180,000 clones, about 69% of them singletons. The specimen sequenced was PBMCs. The receptors were sampled from a male donor in good health and CMV-seronegative. CDR3s include the opening cysteine and the closing phenylalanine or tryptophan. A D gene is named only where the DNA matches it firmly. The listing skips clone size in some rows; elsewhere it reads once, few, many or a size class.

v_gene: TRBV5-1; len: 17; d_gene: .; abundance: .; j_gene: TRBJ1-5; CDR3aa: CASYGDRRVVSNQPQHF; CDR3nt: TGCGCCAGCTACGGAGATCGGCGAGTTGTTAGCAATCAGCCCCAGCATTTT
v_gene: TRBV6-1; len: 14; d_gene: .; abundance: .; j_gene: TRBJ2-3; CDR3aa: CASSEGGRADTQYF; CDR3nt: TGTGCCAGCAGTGAGGGGGGGCGGGCAGATACGCAGTATTTT
v_gene: TRBV30; len: 15; d_gene: TRBD1; abundance: .; j_gene: TRBJ2-7; CDR3aa: CAWSVRRDRAREQYF; CDR3nt: TGTGCCTGGAGTGTACGGAGGGACAGGGCTCGGGAGCAGTACTTC
v_gene: TRBV9; len: 18; d_gene: .; abundance: .; j_gene: TRBJ2-1; CDR3aa: CASSTRTDDSVLYNEQFF; CDR3nt: TGTGCCAGCAGCACCAGGACAGATGACTCCGTACTCTACAATGAGCAGTTCTTC
v_gene: TRBV28; len: 15; d_gene: .; abundance: .; j_gene: TRBJ2-6; CDR3aa: CASSLRGSGANVLTF; CDR3nt: TGTGCCAGCAGTCTCAGGGGCTCTGGGGCCAACGTCCTGACTTTC
v_gene: TRBV27; len: 13; d_gene: TRBD2; abundance: once; j_gene: TRBJ2-1; CDR3aa: CASSLFPGTTQFF; CDR3nt: TGTGCCAGCAGTTTATTTCCGGGGACTACCCAGTTCTTC
v_gene: TRBV10-3; len: 14; d_gene: .; abundance: few; j_gene: TRBJ2-7; CDR3aa: CAISEVQGSYEQYF; CDR3nt: TGTGCCATCAGTGAGGTACAGGGATCCTACGAGCAGTACTTC
v_gene: TRBV19; len: 13; d_gene: .; abundance: .; j_gene: TRBJ2-2; CDR3aa: CASSITNTGELFF; CDR3nt: TGTGCCAGTAGTATCACGAACACCGGGGAGCTGTTTTTT
v_gene: TRBV7-9; len: 13; d_gene: TRBD2; abundance: .; j_gene: TRBJ2-1; CDR3aa: CASSFSGGNEQFF; CDR3nt: TGTGCCAGCAGCTTCTCGGGGGGCAATGAGCAGTTCTTC
v_gene: TRBV10-3; len: 17; d_gene: TRBD1; abundance: .; j_gene: TRBJ1-6; CDR3aa: CAISESRQGAYNSPLHF; CDR3nt: TGTGCCATCAGTGAGTCCCGACAGGGGGCCTATAATTCACCCCTCCACTTT
v_gene: TRBV28; len: 15; d_gene: .; abundance: .; j_gene: TRBJ2-1; CDR3aa: CASSPHRVNNNEQFF; CDR3nt: TGTGCCAGCAGTCCCCACAGGGTCAACAACAATGAGCAGTTCTTC
v_gene: TRBV19; len: 14; d_gene: .; abundance: .; j_gene: TRBJ1-1; CDR3aa: CASRGGREGTEAFF; CDR3nt: TGTGCCAGTAGGGGAGGGCGGGAGGGCACTGAAGCTTTCTTT
v_gene: TRBV9; len: 17; d_gene: TRBD2; abundance: .; j_gene: TRBJ2-7; CDR3aa: CASSPRTSGRSTYEQYF; CDR3nt: TGTGCCAGCAGCCCCCGGACTAGCGGGAGGTCGACCTACGAGCAGTACTTC
v_gene: TRBV6-1; len: 13; d_gene: .; abundance: .; j_gene: TRBJ1-1; CDR3aa: CASSAAVNTEAFF; CDR3nt: TGTGCCAGCAGCGCCGCGGTGAACACTGAAGCTTTCTTT
v_gene: TRBV19; len: 13; d_gene: TRBD1; abundance: .; j_gene: TRBJ2-1; CDR3aa: CASSINRGNEQFF; CDR3nt: TGTGCCAGTAGTATAAACAGGGGGAATGAGCAGTTCTTC
v_gene: TRBV25-1; len: 14; d_gene: .; abundance: .; j_gene: TRBJ1-6; CDR3aa: CASSYREFHSPLHF; CDR3nt: TGTGCCAGCAGTTACAGGGAATTCCATTCACCCCTCCACTTT
v_gene: TRBV4-1; len: 14; d_gene: TRBD1; abundance: .; j_gene: TRBJ2-7; CDR3aa: CASSPGQGAGEQYF; CDR3nt: TGCGCCAGCAGCCCGGGACAGGGGGCTGGCGAGCAGTACTTC
v_gene: TRBV30; len: 14; d_gene: .; abundance: few; j_gene: TRBJ1-1; CDR3aa: CAWSVDLPEVEAFF; CDR3nt: TGTGCCTGGAGTGTAGATTTGCCAGAAGTTGAAGCTTTCTTT
v_gene: TRBV14; len: 13; d_gene: .; abundance: .; j_gene: TRBJ2-3; CDR3aa: CASSQDKSGTQYF; CDR3nt: TGTGCCAGCAGCCAAGACAAAAGCGGTACGCAGTATTTT
v_gene: TRBV13; len: 16; d_gene: .; abundance: once; j_gene: TRBJ1-3; CDR3aa: CASSRTNGQGGNTIYF; CDR3nt: TGTGCCAGCAGCCGAACGAACGGGCAGGGTGGAAACACCATATATTTT
v_gene: TRBV27; len: 14; d_gene: .; abundance: .; j_gene: TRBJ1-3; CDR3aa: CASRGGTIGNTIYF; CDR3nt: TGTGCCAGCAGGGGGGGGACAATTGGAAACACCATATATTTT
v_gene: TRBV28; len: 14; d_gene: .; abundance: .; j_gene: TRBJ1-1; CDR3aa: CASSNSGSNTEAFF; CDR3nt: TGTGCCAGCAGTAATTCCGGGTCGAACACTGAAGCTTTCTTT
v_gene: TRBV6-6; len: 14; d_gene: .; abundance: .; j_gene: TRBJ1-5; CDR3aa: CASSYGGAVQPQHF; CDR3nt: TGTGCCAGCAGTTACGGGGGGGCGGTTCAGCCCCAGCATTTT
v_gene: TRBV9; len: 10; d_gene: .; abundance: .; j_gene: TRBJ2-7; CDR3aa: CASLAYEQYF; CDR3nt: TGTGCCAGCCTCGCCTACGAGCAGTACTTC
v_gene: TRBV19; len: 14; d_gene: .; abundance: .; j_gene: TRBJ1-2; CDR3aa: CASVTAAANYGYTF; CDR3nt: TGTGCCAGTGTGACGGCGGCTGCTAACTATGGCTACACCTTC
v_gene: TRBV7-2; len: 15; d_gene: .; abundance: few; j_gene: TRBJ1-5; CDR3aa: CASSLGGGRGQPQHF; CDR3nt: TGTGCCAGCAGCTTAGGGGGGGGACGAGGTCAGCCCCAGCATTTT
v_gene: TRBV5-4; len: 16; d_gene: TRBD2; abundance: .; j_gene: TRBJ2-1; CDR3aa: CASSSAGGFFYNEQFF; CDR3nt: TGTGCCAGCAGCTCAGCGGGAGGTTTTTTCTACAATGAGCAGTTCTTC
v_gene: TRBV7-2; len: 14; d_gene: .; abundance: .; j_gene: TRBJ2-7; CDR3aa: CASSLSHRDYEQYF; CDR3nt: TGTGCCAGCAGCTTATCCCACAGGGACTACGAGCAGTACTTC